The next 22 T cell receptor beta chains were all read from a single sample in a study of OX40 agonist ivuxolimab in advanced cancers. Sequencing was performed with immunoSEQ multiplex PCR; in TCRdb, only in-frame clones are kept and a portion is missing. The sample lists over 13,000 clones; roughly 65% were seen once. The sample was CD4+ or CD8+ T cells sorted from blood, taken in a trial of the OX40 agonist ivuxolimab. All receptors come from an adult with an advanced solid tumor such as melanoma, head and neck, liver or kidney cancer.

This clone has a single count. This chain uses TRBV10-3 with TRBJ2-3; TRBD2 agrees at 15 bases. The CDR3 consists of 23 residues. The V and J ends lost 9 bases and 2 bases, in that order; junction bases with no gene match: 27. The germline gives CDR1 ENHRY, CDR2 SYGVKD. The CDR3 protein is CAIRGPVQKAGTSGRPTTDTQYF. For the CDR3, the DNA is TGTGCCATTCGAGGTCCCGTGCAAAAAGCCGGGACTAGCGGGAGGCCTACCACAGATACGCAGTATTTT.

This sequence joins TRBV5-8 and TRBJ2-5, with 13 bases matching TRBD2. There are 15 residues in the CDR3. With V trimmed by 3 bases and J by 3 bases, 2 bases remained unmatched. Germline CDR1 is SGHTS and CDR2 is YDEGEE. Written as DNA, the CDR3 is TGTGCCAGCAGCTCGGGGACTAGCGGGAAAGAGACCCAGTACTTC. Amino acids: CASSSGTSGKETQYF.

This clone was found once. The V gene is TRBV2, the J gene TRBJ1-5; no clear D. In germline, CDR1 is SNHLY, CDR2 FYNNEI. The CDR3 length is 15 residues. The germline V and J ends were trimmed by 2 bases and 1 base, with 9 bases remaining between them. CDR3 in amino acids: CASSETAVSNQPQHF. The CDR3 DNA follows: TGTGCCAGCAGTGAAACGGCAGTCAGCAATCAGCCCCAGCATTTT.

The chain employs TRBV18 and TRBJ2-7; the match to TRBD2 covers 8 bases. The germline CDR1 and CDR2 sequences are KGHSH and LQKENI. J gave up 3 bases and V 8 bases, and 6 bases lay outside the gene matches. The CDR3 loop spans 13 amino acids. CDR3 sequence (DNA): TGTGCCAGCACGGGGGGGGATGGCTACGAGCAGTACTTC. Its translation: CASTGGDGYEQYF.

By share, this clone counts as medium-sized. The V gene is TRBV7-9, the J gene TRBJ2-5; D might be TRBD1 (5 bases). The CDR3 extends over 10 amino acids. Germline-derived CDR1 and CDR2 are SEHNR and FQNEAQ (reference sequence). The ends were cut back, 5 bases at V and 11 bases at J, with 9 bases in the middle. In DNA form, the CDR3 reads TGTGCCAGCAGCATGGGGCAACAGTACTTC. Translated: CASSMGQQYF.

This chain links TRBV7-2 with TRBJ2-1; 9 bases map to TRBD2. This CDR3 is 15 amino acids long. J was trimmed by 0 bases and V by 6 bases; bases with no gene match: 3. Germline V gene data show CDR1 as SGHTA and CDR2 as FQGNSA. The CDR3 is CASSQRGDSYNEQFF. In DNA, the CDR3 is TGTGCCAGCAGTCAGCGGGGGGACTCCTACAATGAGCAGTTCTTC. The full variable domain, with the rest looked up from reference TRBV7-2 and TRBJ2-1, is GAGVSQSPSNKVTEKGKDVELRCDPISGHTALYWYRQSLGQGLEFLIYFQGNSAPDKSGLPSDRFSAERTGGSVSTLTIQRTQQEDSAVYLCASSQRGDSYNEQFFGPGTRLTVL.

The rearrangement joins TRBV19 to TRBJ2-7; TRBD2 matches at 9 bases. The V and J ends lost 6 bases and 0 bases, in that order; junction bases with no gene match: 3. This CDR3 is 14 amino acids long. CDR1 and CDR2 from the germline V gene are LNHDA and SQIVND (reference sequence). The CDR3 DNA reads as TGTGCCAGTAGGAAACTAGCGGGCTCCTACGAGCAGTACTTC. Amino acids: CASRKLAGSYEQYF.

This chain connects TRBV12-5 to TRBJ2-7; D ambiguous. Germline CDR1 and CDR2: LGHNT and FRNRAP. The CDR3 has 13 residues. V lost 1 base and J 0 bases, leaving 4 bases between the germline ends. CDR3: CASGLGRSYEQYF. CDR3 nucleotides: TGTGCTAGTGGTTTGGGCCGCTCCTACGAGCAGTACTTC.

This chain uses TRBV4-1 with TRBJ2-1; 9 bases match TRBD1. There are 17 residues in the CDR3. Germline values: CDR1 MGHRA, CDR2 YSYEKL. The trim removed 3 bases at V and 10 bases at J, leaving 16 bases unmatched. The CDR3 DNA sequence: TGCGCCAGCAGCCAGGCCTGGACGGGACAGGGTCTCTGGGAGCAGTTCTTC. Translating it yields CASSQAWTGQGLWEQFF.

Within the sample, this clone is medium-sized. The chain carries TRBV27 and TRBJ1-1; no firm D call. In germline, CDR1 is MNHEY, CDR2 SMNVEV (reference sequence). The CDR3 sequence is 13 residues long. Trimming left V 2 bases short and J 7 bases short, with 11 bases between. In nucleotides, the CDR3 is TGTGCCAGCAGTTTAGGCATCATAGGTGAAGCTTTCTTT. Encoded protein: CASSLGIIGEAFF.

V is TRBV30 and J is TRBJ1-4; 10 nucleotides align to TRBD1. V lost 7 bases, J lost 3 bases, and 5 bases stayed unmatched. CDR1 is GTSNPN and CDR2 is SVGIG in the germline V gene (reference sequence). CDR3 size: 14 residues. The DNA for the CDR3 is TGTGCCTTCGGACAGGGGGGCCCTAATGAAAAACTGTTTTTT. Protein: CAFGQGGPNEKLFF.

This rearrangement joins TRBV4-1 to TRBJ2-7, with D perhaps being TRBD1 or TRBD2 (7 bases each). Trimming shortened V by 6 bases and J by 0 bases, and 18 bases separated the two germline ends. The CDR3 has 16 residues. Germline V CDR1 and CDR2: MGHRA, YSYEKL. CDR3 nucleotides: TGCGCCAGCAGAAGCCGCCAGGGGGGGACCTCCTACGAGCAGTACTTC. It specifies CASRSRQGGTSYEQYF.

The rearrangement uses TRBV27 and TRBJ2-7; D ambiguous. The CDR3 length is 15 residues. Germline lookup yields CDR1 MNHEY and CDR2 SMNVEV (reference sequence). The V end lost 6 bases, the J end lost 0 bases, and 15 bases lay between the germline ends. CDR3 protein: CASSPSNGDSYEQYF. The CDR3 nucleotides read TGTGCCAGCAGCCCCTCAAATGGGGACTCCTACGAGCAGTACTTC.

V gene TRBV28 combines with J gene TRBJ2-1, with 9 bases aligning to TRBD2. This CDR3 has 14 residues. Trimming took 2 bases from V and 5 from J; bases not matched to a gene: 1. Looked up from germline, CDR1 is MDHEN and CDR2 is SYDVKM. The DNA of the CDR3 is TGTGCCAGCAGTTTACTAGCGGGGCACAATGAGCAGTTCTTC. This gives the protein CASSLLAGHNEQFF.

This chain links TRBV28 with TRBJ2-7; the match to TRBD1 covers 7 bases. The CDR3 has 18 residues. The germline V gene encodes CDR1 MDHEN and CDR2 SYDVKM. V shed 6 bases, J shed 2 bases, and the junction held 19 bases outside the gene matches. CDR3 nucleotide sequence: TGTGCCAGCAGCCGATACTACGGAATAGGACAGGTCGCCTACGAGCAGTACTTC. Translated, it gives CASSRYYGIGQVAYEQYF. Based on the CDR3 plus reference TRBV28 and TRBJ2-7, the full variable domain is DVKVTQSSRYLVKRTGEKVFLECVQDMDHENMFWYRQDPGLGLRLIYFSYDVKMKEKGDIPEGYSVSREKKERFSLILESASTNQTSMYLCASSRYYGIGQVAYEQYFGPGTRLTVT.

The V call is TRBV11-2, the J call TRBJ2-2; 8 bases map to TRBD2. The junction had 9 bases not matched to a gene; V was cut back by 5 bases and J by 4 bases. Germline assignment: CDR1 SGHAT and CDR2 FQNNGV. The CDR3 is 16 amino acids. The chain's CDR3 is CASSQGLESLTGELFF. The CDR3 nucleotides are TGTGCCAGCAGCCAGGGACTAGAAAGTCTCACCGGGGAGCTGTTTTTT.

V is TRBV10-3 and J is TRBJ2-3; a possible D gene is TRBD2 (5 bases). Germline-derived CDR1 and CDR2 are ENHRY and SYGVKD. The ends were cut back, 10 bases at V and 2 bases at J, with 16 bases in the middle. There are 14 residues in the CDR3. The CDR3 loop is CATSGWGVTDTQYF. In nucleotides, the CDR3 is TGTGCCACTAGTGGGTGGGGAGTCACAGATACGCAGTATTTT.

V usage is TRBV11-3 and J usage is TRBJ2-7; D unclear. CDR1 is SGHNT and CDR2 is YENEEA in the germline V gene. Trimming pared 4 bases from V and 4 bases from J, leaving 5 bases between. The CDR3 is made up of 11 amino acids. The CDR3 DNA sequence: TGTGCCAGCAGCTCTACTTACGAGCAGTACTTC. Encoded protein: CASSSTYEQYF.

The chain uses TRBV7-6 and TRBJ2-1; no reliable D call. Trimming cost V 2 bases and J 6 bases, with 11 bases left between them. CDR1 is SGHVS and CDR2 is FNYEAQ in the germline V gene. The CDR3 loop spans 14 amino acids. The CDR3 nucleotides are TGTGCCAGCAGCTTATCGGGTAGCTTCAATGAGCAGTTCTTC. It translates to CASSLSGSFNEQFF.

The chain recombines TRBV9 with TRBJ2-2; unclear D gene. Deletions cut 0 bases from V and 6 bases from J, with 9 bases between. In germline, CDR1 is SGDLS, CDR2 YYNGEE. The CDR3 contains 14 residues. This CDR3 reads CASSVVISSGELFF. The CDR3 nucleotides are TGTGCCAGCAGCGTAGTAATTAGTTCCGGGGAGCTGTTTTTT.

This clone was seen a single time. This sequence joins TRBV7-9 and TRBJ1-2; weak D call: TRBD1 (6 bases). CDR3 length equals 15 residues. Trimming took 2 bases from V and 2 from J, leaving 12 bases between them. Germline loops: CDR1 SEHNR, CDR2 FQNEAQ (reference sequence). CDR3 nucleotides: TGTGCCAGCAGCTTACACACAGGGTCCAACTATGGCTACACCTTC. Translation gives CASSLHTGSNYGYTF.

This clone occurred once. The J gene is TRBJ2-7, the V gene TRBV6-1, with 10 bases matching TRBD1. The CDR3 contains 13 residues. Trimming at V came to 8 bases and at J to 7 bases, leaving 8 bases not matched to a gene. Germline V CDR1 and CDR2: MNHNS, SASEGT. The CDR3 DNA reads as TGTGCCAGCGGGGGGACAGGGGTGAGGGAGCAGTACTTC. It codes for CASGGTGVREQYF.